The sequence of this T cell receptor (beta chain) was determined in a study of early T cells in non-severe SARS-CoV-2 infection (dated by TCRdb to the early 2020s). With respect to the entire study: Because TCR sequencing relied on bulk RNA taken from unsorted whole blood, pairing of alpha and beta chains was not possible.

Spanning cysteine to phenylalanine, the CDR3 consists of 12 amino acids. Only CDR3 DNA remains: 36 bases, in frame from the first base. A distance of 6 bases separates the germline ends of V and J, which lose 2 bases and 4 bases respectively. Sequences MNHEY (CDR1) and SVGEGT (CDR2) are obtained from the germline V gene. What the research found in general, with its limitations: VDJdb matching was skewed toward anti-spike CD8 responses, so virus-specific expansions were likely underestimated and private and CD4 specificities were missed.

This was a case-control study nested in a cohort of healthcare workers in London, UK, who had nasopharyngeal swab PCR tests and blood samples taken every week. Healthcare workers were recruited during the week of the UK lockdown, between 23 and 31 March 2020, and followed weekly for up to about 15 weeks. Notes on this clonotype: This receptor's antigen is unknown. It has no much larger one-base neighbor in the sample; base qualities were not kept.

Receptors were amplified or captured by 5' RACE. Data came from a NextSeq 500. The TCR library protocol attached unique molecular identifiers to individual cDNA molecules to correct for sequencing error and PCR bias. Sequencing covered both TCR alpha and beta chains, and within each sample the abundances of alpha and beta sequences were tightly co-correlated. In the authors' own workflow: Decombinator V4 was used to perform V gene, J gene and CDR3 annotation of TCR sequences. TCRs were defined as expanded if a significant change between any two time points was detected under a Poisson model with p below 0.0001. TCR abundances were normalised to the total number of TCRs sequenced per sample and expressed as counts per million. TRAV1-2 paired with TRAJ12, TRAJ20 or TRAJ33 defined MAIT TCRs, while TRAV10 paired with TRAJ18 defined iNKT TCRs. VDJdb, accessed 1 November 2021, was searched for CMV, EBV and SARS-CoV-2 annotated TCRs, with TCRs annotated for multiple antigens excluded. The public reads were reprocessed in TCRdb via fastp at Q25 and MiXCR, keeping in-frame beta chains. Records with the same CDR3 protein are collapsed into one entry carrying the most frequent genes and DNA. None of the V and J calls come from the authors' own analysis; TCRdb made them. The table for this sample lists 60,000 to 75,000 distinct CDR3 sequences; about 9.1% of them were counted only once. About a sixth of the sample rests with the top ten.

Source: whole blood, taken at baseline. This sequence uses TRBV6-2 or TRBV6-3 and TRBJ2-7; TRBD1 is possibly the D segment (5 matching bases). The TCR was taken from an adult who was a healthcare worker with PCR-confirmed SARS-CoV-2 infection or an uninfected control (not recorded which). CDR3 loop: CASSYQGYEQYF. The sequenced DNA: TGTGCCAGCAGTTACCAGGGATACGAGCAGTACTTC.